A single sample gave rise to the 15 T cell receptor beta chains below, sequenced in a study of graft-versus-host responses after intestinal transplantation. The protocol was immunoSEQ multiplex PCR, while the TCRdb copy is restricted to in-frame clones and leaves out a portion. The table includes some 100,000 clones, 80% to 95% detected once. The antigens of these receptors remain unknown. The material sequenced was unstimulated CD8+ T cells sorted from spleen or lymph node cells, taken before intestinal transplant. These receptors were taken from a human donor who received an intestinal transplant.

The genes are TRBV5-1 and TRBJ2-7, with 7 bases matching TRBD1. Unmatched junction bases numbered 6, after V lost 3 bases and J lost 0 bases. The CDR3 has 15 amino acids. Germline loops: CDR1 SGHRS, CDR2 YFSETQ. The CDR3 DNA reads TGCGCCAGCAGCTCCGGGGACAGCCTCTCCTACGAGCAGTACTTC. Its protein product is CASSSGDSLSYEQYF.

The rearrangement joins TRBV6-1 to TRBJ2-3, with D possibly being TRBD1 (6 bases). Looked up from germline, CDR1 is MNHNS and CDR2 is SASEGT. V lost 5 bases, J lost 1 base, and 7 bases lay in between. The CDR3 spans 13 residues. The CDR3 bases are TGTGCCAGCAGTTCAGGGGGCACAGATACGCAGTATTTT. It specifies CASSSGGTDTQYF.

The chain carries TRBV29-1 and TRBJ2-1; TRBD2 might be the D (6 bases). V was trimmed by 3 bases and J by 0 bases, leaving 12 bases between them. The germline V gene has CDR1 SQVTM and CDR2 ANQGSEA. The CDR3 extends over 15 amino acids. The CDR3 loop is CSVDLATSSYNEQFF. For the CDR3, the DNA is TGCAGCGTTGACTTAGCGACTAGCTCCTACAATGAGCAGTTCTTC.

This chain uses TRBV11-3 with TRBJ2-5; no clear D gene. The DNA end favors TRBJ2-7, so the J call may be wrong. CDR3 size: 14 residues. CDR1 is SGHNT and CDR2 is YENEEA in the germline V gene. CDR3 residues: CASSLAGAGYEQYF. DNA of the CDR3: TGTGCCAGCAGCTTAGCAGGTGCCGGGTACGAGCAGTACTTC.

The chain links TRBV7-9 to TRBJ1-2; unclear D gene. In germline, CDR1 is SEHNR, CDR2 FQNEAQ (reference sequence). CDR3 length: 15 residues. The ends were cut back, 3 bases at V and 0 bases at J, with 11 bases in the middle. DNA for the CDR3: TGTGCCAGCAGCTTCCCAACAGCGGCTAACTATGGCTACACCTTC. This translates into CASSFPTAANYGYTF.

The table lists this clone with a count of one. The chain recombines TRBV6-1 with TRBJ2-1, with D possibly being TRBD2 (5 bases). CDR1 is MNHNS, CDR2 SASEGT, per germline. Trimming stripped 7 bases from V and 8 bases from J, with 9 bases between. The CDR3 has 11 amino acids. The CDR3 sequence is CASTCGYEQFF. For the CDR3, the DNA is TGTGCCAGCACCTGCGGGTATGAGCAGTTCTTC.

This rearrangement joins TRBV7-9 to TRBJ2-1, with a tentative D call TRBD2 (5 bases). V shed 11 bases and J shed 9 bases, with 11 bases lying between them. This CDR3 contains 10 residues. Germline CDR1 is SEHNR and CDR2 is FQNEAQ (reference sequence). The CDR3 loop is CAGGWVEQFF. In DNA, the CDR3 is TGTGCCGGCGGGTGGGTTGAGCAGTTCTTC.

The V call is TRBV7-3, the J call TRBJ2-1, with D tentatively TRBD2 (5 bases). Germline loops: CDR1 SGHTA, CDR2 FQGTGA. With 2 bases removed from V and 7 bases from J, the gap between germline ends came to 9 bases. This CDR3 region has 13 residues. The CDR3 sequence is CASSLAGGNEQFF. As DNA, the CDR3 is TGTGCCAGCAGCTTAGCGGGCGGGAATGAGCAGTTCTTC.

This chain connects TRBV29-1 to TRBJ2-7, with 8 bases identical to TRBD2. Germline CDR1 SQVTM, CDR2 ANQGSEA. The CDR3 contains 13 residues. V lost 7 bases to trimming and J lost 3 bases; unmatched junction nucleotides: 8. DNA for the CDR3: TGCAGCGCGCGGCTAGCGGGCTTCTACGAGCAGTACTTC. This codes for CSARLAGFYEQYF.

The V and J genes are TRBV6-5 and TRBJ1-2; the match to TRBD1 covers 7 bases. The CDR3 loop spans 14 amino acids. Germline-derived CDR1 and CDR2 are MNHEY and SVGAGI. After removal of 2 bases from V and 1 base from J, the junction contained 1 base not matched to a gene. CDR3 sequence (DNA): TGTGCCAGCAGTTACAGGGGGCTTAACTATGGCTACACCTTC. Translation gives CASSYRGLNYGYTF.

The chain recombines TRBV11-3 with TRBJ2-2; 8 bases are a match to TRBD1. CDR3 length: 17 residues. Germline CDR1 is SGHNT and CDR2 is YENEEA. Trimming removed 5 bases from V and 1 base from J; junction bases left unmatched: 9. The CDR3 protein is CASSTTDRGENTGELFF. DNA for the CDR3: TGTGCCAGCAGCACCACCGACAGGGGCGAGAACACCGGGGAGCTGTTTTTT.

The rearrangement uses TRBV5-4 and TRBJ2-7; 7 bases align to TRBD2. V was clipped by 4 bases and J by 7 bases; unmatched bases: 14. Germline CDR1 SGHNT, CDR2 YYREEE (reference sequence). The length of the CDR3 is 15 residues. This CDR3 reads CASSGGDYPIGEQYF. The CDR3 coding sequence is TGTGCCAGCAGCGGCGGGGACTACCCCATTGGGGAGCAGTACTTC.

This clone was seen only once. V gene TRBV28 combines with J gene TRBJ2-5; 8 positions agree with TRBD1. Trimming removed 7 bases from V and 5 bases from J; junction bases left unmatched: 6. The germline CDR1 and CDR2 sequences are MDHEN and SYDVKM. CDR3 length: 13 amino acids. CDR3 sequence (DNA): TGTGCCAGCACACAGGGGGTAGGGGAGACCCAGTACTTC. Translated, it gives CASTQGVGETQYF.

The rearrangement joins TRBV19 to TRBJ2-7, with TRBD2 identical over 7 bases. The CDR3 is 14 amino acids. CDR1 is LNHDA and CDR2 is SQIVND in the germline V gene (reference sequence). The ends lost 6 bases at V and 3 bases at J; junction bases unmatched: 8. CDR3 DNA: TGTGCCAGTAGCCCGGGGGGATCTAGCTACGAGCAGTACTTC. Protein product: CASSPGGSSYEQYF. The complete variable domain, with remaining parts taken from reference TRBV19 and TRBJ2-7, reads DGGITQSPKYLFRKEGQNVTLSCEQNLNHDAMYWYRQDPGQGLRLIYYSQIVNDFQKGDIAEGYSVSREKKESFPLTVTSAQKNPTAFYLCASSPGGSSYEQYFGPGTRLTVT.

A single count supports this clone. V usage is TRBV30 and J usage is TRBJ2-2; D is undetermined. The ends were cut back, 5 bases at V and 5 bases at J, with 18 bases in the middle. Looked up from germline, CDR1 is GTSNPN and CDR2 is SVGIG (reference sequence). This CDR3 has 15 amino acids. The CDR3 region has the DNA TGTGCCTGGGAACCCTTATTGAGGCGGACCGGGGAGCTGTTTTTT. It is translated as CAWEPLLRRTGELFF. The full variable domain, with the rest looked up from reference TRBV30 and TRBJ2-2, is SQTIHQWPATLVQPVGSPLSLECTVEGTSNPNLYWYRQAAGRGLQLLFYSVGIGQISSEVPQNLSASRPQDRQFILSSKKLLLSDSGFYLCAWEPLLRRTGELFFGEGSRLTVL.